These 6 T cell receptor beta chains share one sample of origin, sequenced in a study of radiotherapy plus CTLA-4 blockade in lung cancer. Sequencing was performed with immunoSEQ multiplex PCR; in TCRdb, only in-frame clones are kept and a portion is missing. Counted here are approximately 83,000 clones, more than 60% occurring once; the ten biggest clones make up 3.5% to 4.5%. This specimen was peripheral blood, taken from a patient treated with radiotherapy plus ipilimumab. These TCRs come from a human donor with non-small cell lung cancer who had a partial response to radiotherapy plus ipilimumab. Some clones in this sample may be carry-over from other donors' samples.

The chain carries TRBV5-6 and TRBJ1-1; TRBD1 aligns across 7 bases. Trimming cost V 2 bases and J 2 bases; bases outside gene matches: 6. Looked up from germline, CDR1 is SGHDT and CDR2 is YYEEEE. This CDR3 has 15 residues. CDR3 sequence reads: CASSFDRVINTEAFF. As DNA, the CDR3 is TGTGCCAGCAGCTTTGACAGGGTCATCAACACTGAAGCTTTCTTT.

This clone was found a few times. This sequence joins TRBV5-4 and TRBJ1-1; D might be TRBD1 (6 bases). Germline CDR1 reads SGHNT; CDR2 reads YYREEE (reference sequence). The CDR3 has 16 amino acids. V dropped 0 bases and J dropped 4 bases, with 16 bases sitting between them. CDR3 sequence reads: CASSLEGWQGSTEAFF. For the CDR3, the DNA is TGTGCCAGCAGCTTGGAGGGGTGGCAGGGGAGCACTGAAGCTTTCTTT. Complete variable domain (other parts from reference TRBV5-4 and TRBJ1-1): ETGVTQSPTHLIKTRGQQVTLRCSSQSGHNTVSWYQQALGQGPQFIFQYYREEENGRGNFPPRFSGLQFPNYSSELNVNALELDDSALYLCASSLEGWQGSTEAFFGQGTRLTVV.

The chain links TRBV18 to TRBJ1-1; TRBD1 is a possible D gene (6 bases). CDR3 length: 19 amino acids. From germline, CDR1 is KGHSH and CDR2 LQKENI. Trimming took 2 bases from V and 2 from J, leaving 24 bases between them. The CDR3 region has the DNA TGTGCCAGCTCACCATTACCGCCAACACAGGGCCGGGGAAACACTGAAGCTTTCTTT. It encodes CASSPLPPTQGRGNTEAFF. The full variable domain, with the rest looked up from reference TRBV18 and TRBJ1-1, is NAGVMQNPRHLVRRRGQEARLRCSPMKGHSHVYWYRQLPEEGLKFMVYLQKENIIDESGMPKERFSAEFPKEGPSILRIQQVVRGDSAAYFCASSPLPPTQGRGNTEAFFGQGTRLTVV.

The chain recombines TRBV15 with TRBJ2-1, with 7 nucleotides matching TRBD2. With V trimmed by 2 bases and J by 3 bases, 4 bases remained unmatched. In germline, CDR1 is LNHNV, CDR2 YYDKDF (reference sequence). The CDR3 is made up of 15 amino acids. The DNA for the CDR3 is TGTGCCACCAGCAGATTGGCGGGGGACTACAATGAGCAGTTCTTC. Translated: CATSRLAGDYNEQFF.

This chain uses TRBV5-8 with TRBJ2-5, with 7 bases lining up with TRBD2. V gave up 4 bases and J gave up 9 bases; unmatched junction bases: 15. Germline loops: CDR1 SGHTS, CDR2 YDEGEE. The CDR3 loop spans 15 amino acids. The CDR3 DNA follows: TGTGCCAGCAGCCTGGGACTACAAGACTCCGGGGCCCAGTACTTC. Protein sequence: CASSLGLQDSGAQYF.

The genes are TRBV7-9 and TRBJ1-2, with a tentative D call TRBD1 (5 bases). Deletions cut 3 bases from V and 7 bases from J, with 18 bases between. CDR1 and CDR2 from the germline V gene are SEHNR and FQNEAQ (reference sequence). The CDR3 is made up of 15 amino acids. CDR3: CASSLVAGYNSGYTF. CDR3 nucleotides: TGTGCCAGCAGCTTGGTGGCAGGGTACAACAGTGGCTACACCTTC.